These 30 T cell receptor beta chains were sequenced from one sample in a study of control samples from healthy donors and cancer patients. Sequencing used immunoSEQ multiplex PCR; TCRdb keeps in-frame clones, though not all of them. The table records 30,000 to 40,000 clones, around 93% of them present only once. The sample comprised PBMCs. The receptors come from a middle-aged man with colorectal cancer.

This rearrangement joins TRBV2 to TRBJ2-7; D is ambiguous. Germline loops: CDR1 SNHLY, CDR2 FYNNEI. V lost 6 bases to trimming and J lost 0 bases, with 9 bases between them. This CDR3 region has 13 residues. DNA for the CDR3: TGTGCCAGCAGACAGCCGAGCTCCTACGAGCAGTACTTC. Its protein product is CASRQPSSYEQYF.

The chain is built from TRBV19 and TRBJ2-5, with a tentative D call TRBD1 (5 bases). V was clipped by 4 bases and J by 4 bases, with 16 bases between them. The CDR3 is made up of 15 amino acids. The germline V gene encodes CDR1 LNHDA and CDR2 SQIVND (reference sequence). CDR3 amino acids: CASSSYSRDRETQYF. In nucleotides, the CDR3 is TGTGCCAGTAGTAGCTATTCCAGGGATCGAGAGACCCAGTACTTC.

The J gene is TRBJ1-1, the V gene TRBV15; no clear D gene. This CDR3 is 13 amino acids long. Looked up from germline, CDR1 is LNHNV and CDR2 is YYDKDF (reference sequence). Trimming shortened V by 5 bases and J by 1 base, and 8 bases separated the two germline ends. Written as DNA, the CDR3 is TGTGCCACCAGCGAGGGAGGGAACACTGAAGCTTTCTTT. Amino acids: CATSEGGNTEAFF.

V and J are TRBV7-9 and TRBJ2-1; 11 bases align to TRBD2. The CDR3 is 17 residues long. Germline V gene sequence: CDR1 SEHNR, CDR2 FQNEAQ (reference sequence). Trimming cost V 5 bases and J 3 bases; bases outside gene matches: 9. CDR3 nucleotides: TGTGCCAGCAGCGTCCTGACTAGCGGGGAACTCTACAATGAGCAGTTCTTC. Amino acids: CASSVLTSGELYNEQFF. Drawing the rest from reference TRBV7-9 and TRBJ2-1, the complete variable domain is DTGVSQNPRHKITKRGQNVTFRCDPISEHNRLYWYRQTLGQGPEFLTYFQNEAQLEKSRLLSDRFSAERPKGSFSTLEIQRTEQGDSAMYLCASSVLTSGELYNEQFFGPGTRLTVL.

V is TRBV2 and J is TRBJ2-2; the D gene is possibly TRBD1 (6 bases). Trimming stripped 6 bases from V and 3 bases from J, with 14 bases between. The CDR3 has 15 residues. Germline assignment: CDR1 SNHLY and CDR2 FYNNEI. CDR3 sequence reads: CASRRTADYTGELFF. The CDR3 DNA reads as TGTGCCAGCAGGAGGACAGCGGACTACACCGGGGAGCTGTTTTTT.

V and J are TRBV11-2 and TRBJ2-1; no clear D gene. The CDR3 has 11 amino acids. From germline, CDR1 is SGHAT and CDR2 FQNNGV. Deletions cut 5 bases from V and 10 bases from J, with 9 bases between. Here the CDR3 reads CASSISFEQFF. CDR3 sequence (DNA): TGTGCCAGCAGCATTAGCTTCGAGCAGTTCTTC.

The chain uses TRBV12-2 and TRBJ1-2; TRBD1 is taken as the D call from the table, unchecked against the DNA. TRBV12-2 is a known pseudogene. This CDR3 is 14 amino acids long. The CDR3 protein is CASRPRWGYGGYTF. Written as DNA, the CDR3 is TGTGCAAGTCGGCCCAGGTGGGGCTATGGTGGCTACACCTTC.

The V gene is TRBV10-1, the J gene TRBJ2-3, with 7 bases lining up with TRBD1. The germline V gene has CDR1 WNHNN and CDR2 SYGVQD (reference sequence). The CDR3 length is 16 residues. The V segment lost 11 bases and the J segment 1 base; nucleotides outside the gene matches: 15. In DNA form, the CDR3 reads TGCGCCGGAACCGGGACAGACGCCCTAGGCACAGATACGCAGTATTTT. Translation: CAGTGTDALGTDTQYF.

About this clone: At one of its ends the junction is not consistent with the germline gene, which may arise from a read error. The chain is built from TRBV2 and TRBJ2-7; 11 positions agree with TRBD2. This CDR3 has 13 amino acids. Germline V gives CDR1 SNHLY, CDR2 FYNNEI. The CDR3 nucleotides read TGTGCCAGCAGTGGGCTTAGCGGGGGGGCTTGGGACTTC. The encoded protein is CASSGLSGGAWDF. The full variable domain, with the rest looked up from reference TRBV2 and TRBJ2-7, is EPEVTQTPSHQVTQMGQEVILRCVPISNHLYFYWYRQILGQKVEFLVSFYNNEISEKSEIFDDQFSVERPDGSNFTLKIRSTKLEDSAMYFCASSGLSGGAWDFGPGTRLTVT.

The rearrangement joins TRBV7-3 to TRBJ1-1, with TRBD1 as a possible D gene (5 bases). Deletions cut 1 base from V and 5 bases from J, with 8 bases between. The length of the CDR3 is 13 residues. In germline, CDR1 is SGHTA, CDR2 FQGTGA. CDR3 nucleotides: TGTGCCAGCAGCTTAAGGCAGGGAACTGAAGCTTTCTTT. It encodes CASSLRQGTEAFF. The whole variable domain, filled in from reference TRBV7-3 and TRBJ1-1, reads GAGVSQTPSNKVTEKGKYVELRCDPISGHTALYWYRQSLGQGPEFLIYFQGTGAADDSGLPNDRFFAVRPEGSVSTLKIQRTERGDSAVYLCASSLRQGTEAFFGQGTRLTVV.

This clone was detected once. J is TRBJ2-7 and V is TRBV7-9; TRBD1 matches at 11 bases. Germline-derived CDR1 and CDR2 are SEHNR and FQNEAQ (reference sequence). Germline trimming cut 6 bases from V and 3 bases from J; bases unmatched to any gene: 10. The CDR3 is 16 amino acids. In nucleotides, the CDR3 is TGTGCCAGCAGTCGACTCCGGGACAGGGGGATCTACGAGCAGTACTTC. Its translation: CASSRLRDRGIYEQYF.

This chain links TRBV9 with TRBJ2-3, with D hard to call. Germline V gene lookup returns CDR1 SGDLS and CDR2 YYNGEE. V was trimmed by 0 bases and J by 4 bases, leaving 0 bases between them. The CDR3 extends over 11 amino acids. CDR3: CASSVADTQYF. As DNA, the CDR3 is TGTGCCAGCAGCGTAGCAGATACGCAGTATTTT.

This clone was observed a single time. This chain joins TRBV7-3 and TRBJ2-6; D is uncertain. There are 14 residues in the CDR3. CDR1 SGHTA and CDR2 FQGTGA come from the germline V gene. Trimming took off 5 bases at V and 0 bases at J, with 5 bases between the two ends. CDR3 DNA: TGTGCCAGCAGCCGGATCTCTGGGGCCAACGTCCTGACTTTC. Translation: CASSRISGANVLTF.

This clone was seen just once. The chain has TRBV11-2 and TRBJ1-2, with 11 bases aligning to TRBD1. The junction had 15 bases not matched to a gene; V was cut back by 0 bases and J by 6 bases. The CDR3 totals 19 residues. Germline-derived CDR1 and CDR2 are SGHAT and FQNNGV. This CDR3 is CASSLDLVLPGTGGDGYTF. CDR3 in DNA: TGTGCCAGCAGCTTAGATCTAGTACTACCAGGGACAGGGGGAGATGGCTACACCTTC.

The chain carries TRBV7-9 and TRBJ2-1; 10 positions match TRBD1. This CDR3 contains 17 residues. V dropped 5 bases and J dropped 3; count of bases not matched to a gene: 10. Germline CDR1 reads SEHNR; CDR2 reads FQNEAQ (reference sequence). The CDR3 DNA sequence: TGTGCCAGCAGCCCCGACCGTCGGACAGGGGGCTACAATGAGCAGTTCTTC. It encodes CASSPDRRTGGYNEQFF.

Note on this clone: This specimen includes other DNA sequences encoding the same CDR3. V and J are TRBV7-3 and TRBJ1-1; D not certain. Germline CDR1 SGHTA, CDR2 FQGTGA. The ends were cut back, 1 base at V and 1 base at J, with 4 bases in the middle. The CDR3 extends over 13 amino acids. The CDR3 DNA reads TGTGCCAGCAGCTTAAACGGGAACACTGAAGCTTTCTTT. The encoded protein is CASSLNGNTEAFF.

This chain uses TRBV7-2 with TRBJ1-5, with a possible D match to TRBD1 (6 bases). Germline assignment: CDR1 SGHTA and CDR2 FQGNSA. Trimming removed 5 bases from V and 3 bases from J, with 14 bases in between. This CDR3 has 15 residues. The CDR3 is CASSVFTGINQPQHF. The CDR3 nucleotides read TGTGCCAGCAGCGTATTTACAGGGATCAATCAGCCCCAGCATTTT.

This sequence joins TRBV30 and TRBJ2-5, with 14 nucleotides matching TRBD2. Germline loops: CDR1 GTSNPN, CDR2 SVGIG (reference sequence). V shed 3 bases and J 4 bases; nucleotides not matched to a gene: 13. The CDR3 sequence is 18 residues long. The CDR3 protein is CAWSAGLRLAGGRETQYF. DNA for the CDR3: TGTGCCTGGAGCGCTGGCCTTAGACTAGCGGGGGGGCGAGAGACCCAGTACTTC.

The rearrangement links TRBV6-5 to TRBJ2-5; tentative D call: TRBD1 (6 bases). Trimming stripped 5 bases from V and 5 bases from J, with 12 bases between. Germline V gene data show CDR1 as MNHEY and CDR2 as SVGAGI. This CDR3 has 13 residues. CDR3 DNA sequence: TGTGCCAGCAGTAAAACAGGGCTGGAGACCCAGTACTTC. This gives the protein CASSKTGLETQYF.

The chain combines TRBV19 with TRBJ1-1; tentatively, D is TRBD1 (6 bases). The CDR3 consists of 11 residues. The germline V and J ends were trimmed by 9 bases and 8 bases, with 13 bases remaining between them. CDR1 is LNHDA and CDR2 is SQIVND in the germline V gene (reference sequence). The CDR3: CASRAGTEAFF. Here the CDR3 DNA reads TGTGCCAGCCGAGCCGGGACAGAAGCTTTCTTT.

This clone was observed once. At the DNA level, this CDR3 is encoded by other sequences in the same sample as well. This CDR3 reads CASSLGGVNTEAFF. The CDR3, as DNA: TGTGCCAGCAGTCTGGGGGGCGTGAACACTGAAGCTTTCTTT. The V and J genes are TRBV7-2 and TRBJ1-1, with D tentatively TRBD1 (6 bases). The CDR3 contains 14 residues. The ends were cut back, 6 bases at V and 0 bases at J, with 11 bases in the middle. Germline V gene sequence: CDR1 SGHTA, CDR2 FQGNSA.

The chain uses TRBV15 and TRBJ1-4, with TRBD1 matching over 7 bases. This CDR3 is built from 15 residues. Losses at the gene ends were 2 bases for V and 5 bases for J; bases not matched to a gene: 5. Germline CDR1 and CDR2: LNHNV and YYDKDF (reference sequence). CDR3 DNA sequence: TGTGCCACCAGCAGATGGGACAGCGGAAATGAAAAACTGTTTTTT. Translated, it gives CATSRWDSGNEKLFF.

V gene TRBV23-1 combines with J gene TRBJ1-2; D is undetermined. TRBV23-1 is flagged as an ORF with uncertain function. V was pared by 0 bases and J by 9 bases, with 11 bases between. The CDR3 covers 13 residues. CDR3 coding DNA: TGCGCCAGCAGTCAATCGAAAGGGAGGAGCTACACCTTC. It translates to CASSQSKGRSYTF.

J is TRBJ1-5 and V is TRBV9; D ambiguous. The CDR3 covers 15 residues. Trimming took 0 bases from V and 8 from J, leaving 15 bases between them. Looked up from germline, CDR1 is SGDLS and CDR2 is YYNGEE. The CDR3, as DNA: TGTGCCAGCAGCGTAGGTTCGGCCGCCCGGGAGCCCCAGCATTTT. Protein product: CASSVGSAAREPQHF. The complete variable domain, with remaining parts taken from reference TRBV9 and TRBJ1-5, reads DSGVTQTPKHLITATGQRVTLRCSPRSGDLSVYWYQQSLDQGLQFLIQYYNGEERAKGNILERFSAQQFPDLHSELNLSSLELGDSALYFCASSVGSAAREPQHFGDGTRLSIL.

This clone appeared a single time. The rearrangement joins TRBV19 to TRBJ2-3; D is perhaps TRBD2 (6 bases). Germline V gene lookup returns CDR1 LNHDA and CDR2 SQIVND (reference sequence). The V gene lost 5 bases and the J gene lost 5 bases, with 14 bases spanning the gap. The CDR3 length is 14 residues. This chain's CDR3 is CASSPGTSKDTQYF. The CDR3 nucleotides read TGTGCCAGTAGTCCCGGGACTTCAAAAGATACGCAGTATTTT.

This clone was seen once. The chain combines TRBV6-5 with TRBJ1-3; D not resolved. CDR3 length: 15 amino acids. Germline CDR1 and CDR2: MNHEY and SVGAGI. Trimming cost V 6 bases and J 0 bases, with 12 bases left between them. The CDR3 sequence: CASSSGRNSGNTIYF. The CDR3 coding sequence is TGTGCCAGCAGCTCTGGACGGAACTCTGGAAACACCATATATTTT.

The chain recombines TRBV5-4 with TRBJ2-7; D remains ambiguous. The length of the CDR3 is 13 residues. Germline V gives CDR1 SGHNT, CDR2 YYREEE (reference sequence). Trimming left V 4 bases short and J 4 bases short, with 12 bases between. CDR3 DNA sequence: TGTGCCAGCAGCCAACGGACGGAATACGAGCAGTACTTC. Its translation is CASSQRTEYEQYF.

CDR3 in DNA: TGTGCCAGCAAGCGGGACAGGGTGGAGTCAGATACGCAGTATTTT. Translation: CASKRDRVESDTQYF. The J gene is TRBJ2-3, the V gene TRBV6-5, with 9 bases fitting TRBD1. The CDR3 contains 15 residues. V lost 7 bases, J lost 4 bases, and 9 bases stayed unmatched. CDR1 is MNHEY and CDR2 is SVGAGI in the germline V gene.

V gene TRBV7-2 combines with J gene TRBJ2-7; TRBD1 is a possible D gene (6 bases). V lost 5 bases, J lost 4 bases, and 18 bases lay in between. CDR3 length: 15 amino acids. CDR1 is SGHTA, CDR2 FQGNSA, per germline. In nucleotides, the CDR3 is TGTGCCAGCAGCGAAGTGGTGGGGGCGATATACGAGCAGTACTTC. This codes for CASSEVVGAIYEQYF.

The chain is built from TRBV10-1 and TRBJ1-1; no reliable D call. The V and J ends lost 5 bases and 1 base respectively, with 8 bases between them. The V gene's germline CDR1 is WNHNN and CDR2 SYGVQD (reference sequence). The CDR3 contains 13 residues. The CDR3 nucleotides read TGCGCCAGCAGTACAGAACGGAACACTGAAGCTTTCTTT. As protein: CASSTERNTEAFF.